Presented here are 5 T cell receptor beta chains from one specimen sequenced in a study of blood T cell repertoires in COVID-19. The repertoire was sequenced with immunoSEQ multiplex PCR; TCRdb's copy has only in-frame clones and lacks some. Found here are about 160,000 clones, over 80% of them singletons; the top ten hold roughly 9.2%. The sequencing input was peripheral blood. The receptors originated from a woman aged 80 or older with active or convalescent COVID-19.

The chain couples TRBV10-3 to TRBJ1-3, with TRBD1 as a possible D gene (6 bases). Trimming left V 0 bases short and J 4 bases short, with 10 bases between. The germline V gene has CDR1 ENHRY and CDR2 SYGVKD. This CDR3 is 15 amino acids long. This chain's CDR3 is CAISESRGGGNTIYF. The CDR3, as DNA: TGTGCCATCAGTGAGTCGAGGGGGGGCGGAAACACCATATATTTT.

The CDR3 bases are TGCGCCAGCAGCCCAGCGGGGGGAAGCAATCAGCCCCAGCATTTT. Protein product: CASSPAGGSNQPQHF. The genes are TRBV5-1 and TRBJ1-5, with D perhaps matching TRBD1 (5 bases). CDR3 length: 15 amino acids. V was shortened by 4 bases and J by 1 base, with 12 bases between the two germline ends. The germline V gene encodes CDR1 SGHRS and CDR2 YFSETQ.

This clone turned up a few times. The CDR3 coding sequence is TGTGCCAGTAGTACAGGACAGGGGATTGGGTATGGCTACACCTTC. Translating gives CASSTGQGIGYGYTF. J is TRBJ1-2 and V is TRBV19, with TRBD1 matching over 9 bases. V shed 4 bases and J 5 bases; nucleotides not matched to a gene: 8. Germline CDR1 is LNHDA and CDR2 is SQIVND (reference sequence). CDR3 length: 15 amino acids.

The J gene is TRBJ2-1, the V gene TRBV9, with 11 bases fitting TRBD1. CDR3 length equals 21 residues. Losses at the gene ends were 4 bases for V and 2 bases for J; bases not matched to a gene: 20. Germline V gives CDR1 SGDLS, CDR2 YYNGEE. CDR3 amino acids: CASSSSPDRGQGLGAYNEQFF. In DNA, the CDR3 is TGTGCCAGCAGCAGCTCCCCGGACAGGGGGCAAGGACTAGGAGCCTACAATGAGCAGTTCTTC.

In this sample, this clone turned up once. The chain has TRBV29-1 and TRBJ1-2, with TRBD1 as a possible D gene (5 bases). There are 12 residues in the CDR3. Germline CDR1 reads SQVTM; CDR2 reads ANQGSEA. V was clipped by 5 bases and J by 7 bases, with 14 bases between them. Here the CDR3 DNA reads TGCAGCGTTCCCGACTGGGGCACTGGCTACACCTTC. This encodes CSVPDWGTGYTF. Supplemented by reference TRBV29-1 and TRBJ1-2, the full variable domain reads SAVISQKPSRDICQRGTSLTIQCQVDSQVTMMFWYRQQPGQSLTLIATANQGSEATYESGFVIDKFPISRPNLTFSTLTVSNMSPEDSSIYLCSVPDWGTGYTFGSGTRLTVV.